These 23 T cell receptor beta chains originate from one sample sequenced in a study of blood T cell repertoires in COVID-19. Clones were sequenced by immunoSEQ multiplex PCR, and TCRdb holds only the in-frame ones, with some missing. The sample consists of approximately 130,000 clones, approximately 77% of them appearing once. The sample comprised peripheral blood. These receptors were collected from a human donor in a cohort sampled during active COVID-19.

This rearrangement joins TRBV7-2 to TRBJ1-1; TRBD1 might be the D (5 bases). The V gene lost 4 bases and the J gene lost 6 bases, with 12 bases spanning the gap. The CDR3 is made up of 13 amino acids. Per the germline V gene, CDR1 is SGHTA and CDR2 is FQGNSA. CDR3 region: CASSSLGLPEAFF. The DNA for the CDR3 is TGTGCCAGCAGCTCTTTGGGGCTACCTGAAGCTTTCTTT.

The chain carries TRBV6-5 and TRBJ1-1; D gene ambiguous. V lost 6 bases, J lost 7 bases, and 12 bases lay in between. CDR1 and CDR2 from the germline V gene are MNHEY and SVGAGI. The CDR3 consists of 12 residues. CDR3 nucleotides: TGTGCCAGCAGCGAGGAGGTCGATGAAGCTTTCTTT. Translated, it gives CASSEEVDEAFF.

The V and J genes are TRBV12-3 or TRBV12-4 and TRBJ1-2; D not resolved. The CDR3 contains 13 residues. Trimming cost V 10 bases and J 0 bases, with 12 bases left between them. The CDR3 loop reads CATTRTTNYGYTF. CDR3 DNA sequence: TGTGCCACAACCCGAACTACTAACTATGGCTACACCTTC.

The genes are TRBV28 and TRBJ2-7; possible D gene TRBD2, 5 bases. Germline values: CDR1 MDHEN, CDR2 SYDVKM. V dropped 6 bases and J dropped 7 bases, with 10 bases sitting between them. CDR3 length equals 11 residues. CDR3 protein: CASRRAGEQYF. For the CDR3, the DNA is TGTGCCAGCAGGCGGGCCGGGGAGCAGTACTTC. The whole variable domain, remainder taken from reference TRBV28 and TRBJ2-7, is DVKVTQSSRYLVKRTGEKVFLECVQDMDHENMFWYRQDPGLGLRLIYFSYDVKMKEKGDIPEGYSVSREKKERFSLILESASTNQTSMYLCASRRAGEQYFGPGTRLTVT.

The DNA of the CDR3 is TGTGCCTGGATCTGGTCGGGCTATGGCTACACCTTC. It translates to CAWIWSGYGYTF. The V and J genes are TRBV30 and TRBJ1-2; D not certain. The length of the CDR3 is 12 residues. The V and J ends lost 4 bases and 4 bases respectively, with 10 bases between them. In germline, CDR1 is GTSNPN, CDR2 SVGIG (reference sequence).

The table lists this clone with a few counts. The V and J genes are TRBV13 and TRBJ1-3, with 7 nucleotides matching TRBD1. Unmatched junction bases numbered 3, after V lost 5 bases and J lost 2 bases. Germline V gene lookup returns CDR1 PRHDT and CDR2 FYEKMQ (reference sequence). The CDR3 has 14 amino acids. Here the CDR3 reads CASSTGQTGNTIYF. Written as DNA, the CDR3 is TGTGCCAGCAGCACGGGACAGACTGGAAACACCATATATTTT.

The J gene is TRBJ1-1, the V gene TRBV5-4; 8 positions match TRBD1. Germline loops: CDR1 SGHNT, CDR2 YYREEE (reference sequence). CDR3 size: 14 residues. The V segment lost 5 bases and the J segment 1 base; nucleotides outside the gene matches: 4. The DNA of the CDR3 is TGTGCCAGCAGGTACGGACAGGGGAACACTGAAGCTTTCTTT. Residues: CASRYGQGNTEAFF.

This chain joins TRBV3-1 (or the pseudogene TRBV3-2) and TRBJ1-5; unclear D gene. V was clipped by 0 bases and J by 4 bases, with 10 bases between them. From germline, CDR1 is LGHDT and CDR2 YNNKEL (reference sequence). The CDR3 extends over 15 amino acids. The CDR3 nucleotides read TGTGCCAGCAGCCAAGACGGCGGGCCTAATCAGCCCCAGCATTTT. As protein: CASSQDGGPNQPQHF.

The genes are TRBV2 and TRBJ1-1, with 9 nucleotides matching TRBD1. Trimming cost V 8 bases and J 1 base; bases outside gene matches: 11. The CDR3 totals 16 residues. Germline V gene lookup returns CDR1 SNHLY and CDR2 FYNNEI. CDR3 sequence: CASDGAGGQGNTEAFF. CDR3 in DNA: TGTGCCAGCGACGGGGCCGGGGGACAGGGGAACACTGAAGCTTTCTTT.

CDR3 in DNA: TGTGCCAGCAGTGACGACTCGAGCTCCTACAATGAGCAGTTCTTC. As protein: CASSDDSSSYNEQFF. The rearrangement joins TRBV6-1 to TRBJ2-1; D is unclear. Trimming left V 3 bases short and J 0 bases short, with 9 bases between. The CDR3 is 15 amino acids. Germline values: CDR1 MNHNS, CDR2 SASEGT.

This CDR3 reads CASSLSGASGRSSTDTQYF. In DNA, the CDR3 is TGCGCCAGCAGCTTGAGCGGCGCTAGCGGTCGCTCTAGCACAGATACGCAGTATTTT. V and J are TRBV5-1 and TRBJ2-3; 7 bases fit TRBD2. CDR1 is SGHRS and CDR2 is YFSETQ in the germline V gene. This CDR3 has 19 amino acids. After removal of 1 base from V and 0 bases from J, the junction contained 14 bases not matched to a gene. Full variable domain (rest looked up from reference TRBV5-1 and TRBJ2-3): KAGVTQTPRYLIKTRGQQVTLSCSPISGHRSVSWYQQTPGQGLQFLFEYFSETQRNKGNFPGRFSGRQFSNSRSEMNVSTLELGDSALYLCASSLSGASGRSSTDTQYFGPGTRLTVL.

This chain connects TRBV7-9 to TRBJ1-2; TRBD1 aligns across 10 bases. V was pared by 1 base and J by 4 bases, with 0 bases of the junction left unmatched. Per the germline V gene, CDR1 is SEHNR and CDR2 is FQNEAQ (reference sequence). This CDR3 region has 14 residues. CDR3 loop: CASSLGQGAYGYTF. CDR3 nucleotide sequence: TGTGCCAGCAGCTTAGGACAGGGGGCCTATGGCTACACCTTC.

V usage is TRBV4-2 and J usage is TRBJ1-3; D remains unclear. Deletions cut 6 bases from V and 0 bases from J, with 15 bases between. CDR1 LGHNA and CDR2 YNFKEQ come from the germline V gene. This CDR3 has 16 amino acids. CDR3 bases: TGTGCCAGCAGTCTCGCCGACATTAGCTCTGGAAACACCATATATTTT. This codes for CASSLADISSGNTIYF.

The chain employs TRBV10-2 and TRBJ1-2; D gene unclear. V was cut by 6 bases and J by 2 bases, with 22 bases left in between. Germline V gene lookup returns CDR1 WSHSY and CDR2 SAAADI. The CDR3 sequence is 17 residues long. This CDR3 is CASREGSGIRRNYGYTF. DNA for the CDR3: TGCGCCAGCAGGGAGGGCTCCGGGATACGGCGGAACTATGGCTACACCTTC.

The chain joins TRBV2 to TRBJ2-7; TRBD2 matches 8 bases. Germline CDR1 and CDR2: SNHLY and FYNNEI. The CDR3 consists of 15 residues. V trimming: 7 bases; J trimming: 5 bases; junction bases outside the gene matches: 13. The CDR3 DNA is TGTGCCAGCACTCCGTTTGCGGGGGGCAAAGACGAGCAGTACTTC. It yields the protein CASTPFAGGKDEQYF.

This clone was observed a handful of times. The chain joins TRBV10-3 to TRBJ1-3; D is unresolved. CDR1 and CDR2 from the germline V gene are ENHRY and SYGVKD. V shed 0 bases and J shed 7 bases, with 13 bases lying between them. This CDR3 contains 15 residues. Here the CDR3 reads CAISESRRQWNTIYF. The CDR3 nucleotides are TGTGCCATCAGTGAGTCGAGGCGTCAGTGGAACACCATATATTTT.

CDR3 in DNA: TGTGCCAGCAGCTTTATGCCGGGACTAGCGGCCTACAATGAGCAGTTCTTC. Translation: CASSFMPGLAAYNEQFF. This chain joins TRBV7-9 and TRBJ2-1; 11 nucleotides line up with TRBD2. The germline CDR1 and CDR2 sequences are SEHNR and FQNEAQ (reference sequence). Unmatched junction bases numbered 6, after V lost 3 bases and J lost 2 bases. This CDR3 region has 17 residues.

The V and J genes are TRBV15 and TRBJ2-7; D is possibly TRBD2 (5 bases). The CDR3 length is 13 residues. The V end was cut by 5 bases, the J end by 6 bases, with 14 bases between. The V gene's germline CDR1 is LNHNV and CDR2 YYDKDF (reference sequence). The DNA for the CDR3 is TGTGCCACCAGCGGTGACGGGGTCGCCGAGCAGTACTTC. The encoded protein is CATSGDGVAEQYF.

The chain has TRBV20-1 and TRBJ1-5, with 10 bases fitting TRBD1. Trimming took 3 bases from V and 4 from J; bases not matched to a gene: 6. The length of the CDR3 is 15 residues. Germline assignment: CDR1 DFQATT and CDR2 SNEGSKA (reference sequence). The CDR3 sequence is CSASPPDRGNQPQHF. Here the CDR3 DNA reads TGCAGTGCTAGTCCTCCGGACAGGGGGAATCAGCCCCAGCATTTT.

The V call is TRBV27, the J call TRBJ2-7; a weak D match, TRBD1 (5 bases). Germline V gene lookup returns CDR1 MNHEY and CDR2 SMNVEV (reference sequence). The V gene lost 3 bases and the J gene lost 4 bases, with 16 bases spanning the gap. This CDR3 region has 15 residues. Here the CDR3 reads CASSFVGQGEYEQYF. In nucleotides, the CDR3 is TGTGCCAGCAGTTTCGTAGGGCAAGGGGAATACGAGCAGTACTTC.

This clone occurred once. The genes are TRBV7-9 and TRBJ2-2; possible D gene TRBD2, 6 bases. The CDR3 is made up of 15 amino acids. Germline CDR1 SEHNR, CDR2 FQNEAQ (reference sequence). V lost 4 bases, J lost 4 bases, and 13 bases lay in between. The CDR3 region is CASSWEDPSTGELFF. The CDR3 DNA reads TGTGCCAGCAGCTGGGAGGACCCGAGCACCGGGGAGCTGTTTTTT.

V is TRBV20-1 and J is TRBJ2-7; TRBD2 is a possible D gene (6 bases). V was clipped by 5 bases and J by 7 bases, with 12 bases between them. Germline CDR1 and CDR2: DFQATT and SNEGSKA (reference sequence). CDR3 length: 11 residues. In nucleotides, the CDR3 is TGCAGTGCTGGTCCGGCGGGGGAGCAGTACTTC. Translating gives CSAGPAGEQYF.

The chain employs TRBV11-3 and TRBJ1-3, with TRBD1 identical over 9 bases. V shed 5 bases and J 6 bases; nucleotides not matched to a gene: 5. Germline V gene data show CDR1 as SGHNT and CDR2 as YENEEA. The CDR3 spans 14 residues. The CDR3 loop reads CASSDWTGANTIYF. Here the CDR3 DNA reads TGTGCCAGCAGCGACTGGACAGGGGCAAACACCATATATTTT.